This T cell receptor beta chain was sequenced during a study of blood T cell repertoires in COVID-19. Study-level background: Samples taken during acute and convalescent COVID-19 were collected in the United States, Italy and Spain. PBMCs, B-cell-depleted T cells, or T cells provided the cDNA or gDNA that made up the material.

V was cut by 1 base and J by 4 bases, with 11 bases left in between. The CDR3 is made up of 14 amino acids. Per the germline V gene, CDR1 is SGHRS and CDR2 is YFSETQ. Source study methods: The authors estimated nucleated cell counts from reference gene primer amplification. Using immunoSEQ multiplex PCR, the repertoire was profiled, and TCRdb retains in-frame clones only, with some absent. Clone size and the V and J calls come from that table; the DNA yielded D and trimming. Here the sample spans fewer than 300,000 clones, over 75% being singletons. The gene calls are TRBV5-1 and TRBJ1-2, with a tentative D call TRBD1 (6 bases). The receptor comes from a human donor with COVID-19, enrolled during active disease. The donor label of this sample is uncertain. The sequenced material came from peripheral blood. Here the CDR3 reads CASSLWQGSYGYTF. CDR3 DNA sequence: TGCGCCAGCAGCTTGTGGCAGGGGAGCTATGGCTACACCTTC. Complete variable domain (other parts from reference TRBV5-1 and TRBJ1-2): KAGVTQTPRYLIKTRGQQVTLSCSPISGHRSVSWYQQTPGQGLQFLFEYFSETQRNKGNFPGRFSGRQFSNSRSEMNVSTLELGDSALYLCASSLWQGSYGYTFGSGTRLTVV.